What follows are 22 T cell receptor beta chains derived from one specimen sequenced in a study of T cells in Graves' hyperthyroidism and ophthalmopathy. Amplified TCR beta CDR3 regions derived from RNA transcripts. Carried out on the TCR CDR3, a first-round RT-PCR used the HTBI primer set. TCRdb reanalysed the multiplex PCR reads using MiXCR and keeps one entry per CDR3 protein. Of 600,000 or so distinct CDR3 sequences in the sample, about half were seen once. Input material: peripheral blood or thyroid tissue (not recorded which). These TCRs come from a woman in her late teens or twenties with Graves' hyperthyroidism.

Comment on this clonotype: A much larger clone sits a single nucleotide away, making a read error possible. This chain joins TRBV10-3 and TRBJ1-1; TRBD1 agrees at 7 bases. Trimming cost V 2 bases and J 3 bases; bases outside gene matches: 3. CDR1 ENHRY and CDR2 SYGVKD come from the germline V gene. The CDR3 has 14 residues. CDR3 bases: TGTGCCATCAGTGAGGGCAGGGGGGACACTGAAGCTTTCTTT. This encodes CAISEGRGDTEAFF.

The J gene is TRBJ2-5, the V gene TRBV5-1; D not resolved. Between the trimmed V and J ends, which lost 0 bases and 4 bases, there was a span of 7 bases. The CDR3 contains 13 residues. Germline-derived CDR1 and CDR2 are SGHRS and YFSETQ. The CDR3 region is CASSLERVETQYF. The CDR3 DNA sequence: TGCGCCAGCAGCTTGGAACGGGTAGAGACCCAGTACTTC.

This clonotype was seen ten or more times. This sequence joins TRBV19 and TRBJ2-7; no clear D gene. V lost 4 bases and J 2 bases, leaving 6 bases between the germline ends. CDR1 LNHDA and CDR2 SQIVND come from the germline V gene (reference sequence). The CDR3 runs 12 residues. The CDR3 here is CASSTSPYEQYF. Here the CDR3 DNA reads TGTGCCAGTAGTACGTCTCCCTACGAGCAGTACTTC.

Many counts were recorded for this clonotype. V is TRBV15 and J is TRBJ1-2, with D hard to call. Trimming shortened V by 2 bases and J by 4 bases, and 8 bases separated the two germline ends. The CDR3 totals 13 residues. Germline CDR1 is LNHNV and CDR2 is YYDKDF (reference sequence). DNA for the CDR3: TGTGCCACCAGCAGACCCAACAGCTATGGCTACACCTTC. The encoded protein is CATSRPNSYGYTF.

The CDR3 sequence is CASSEFGSRADTQYF. In nucleotides, the CDR3 is TGTGCCAGCAGTGAATTCGGCTCGCGAGCAGATACGCAGTATTTT. The chain combines TRBV25-1 with TRBJ2-3; no firm D call. Per germline, CDR1 MGHDK and CDR2 SYGVNS. The ends were cut back, 1 base at V and 4 bases at J, with 12 bases in the middle. The CDR3 runs 15 residues.

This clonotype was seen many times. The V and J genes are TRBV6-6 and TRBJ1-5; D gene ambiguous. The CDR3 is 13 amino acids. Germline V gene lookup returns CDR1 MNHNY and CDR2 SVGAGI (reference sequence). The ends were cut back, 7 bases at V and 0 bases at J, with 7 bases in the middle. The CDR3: CASTRGSNQPQHF. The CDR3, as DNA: TGTGCCAGCACCCGAGGTAGCAATCAGCCCCAGCATTTT.

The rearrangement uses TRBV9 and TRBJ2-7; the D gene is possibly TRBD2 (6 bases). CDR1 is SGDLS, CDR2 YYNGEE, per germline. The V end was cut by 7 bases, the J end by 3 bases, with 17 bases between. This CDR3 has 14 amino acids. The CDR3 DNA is TGTGCCAGCGGAGTGTCGGAGGGAGGCTACGAGCAGTACTTC. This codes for CASGVSEGGYEQYF.

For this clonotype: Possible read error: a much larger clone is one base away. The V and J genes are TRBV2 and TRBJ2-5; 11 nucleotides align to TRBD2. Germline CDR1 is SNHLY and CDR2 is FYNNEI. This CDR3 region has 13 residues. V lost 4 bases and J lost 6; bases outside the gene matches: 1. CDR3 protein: CASSGLAGKTQYF. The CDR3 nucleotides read TGTGCCAGCAGTGGACTAGCGGGAAAGACCCAGTACTTC.

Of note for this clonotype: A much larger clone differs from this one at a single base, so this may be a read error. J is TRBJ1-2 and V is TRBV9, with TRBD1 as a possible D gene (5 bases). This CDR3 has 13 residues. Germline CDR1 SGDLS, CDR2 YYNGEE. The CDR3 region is CVSSVRSTDGYTF. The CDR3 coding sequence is TGTGTCAGCAGCGTACGTTCGACAGATGGCTACACCTTC.

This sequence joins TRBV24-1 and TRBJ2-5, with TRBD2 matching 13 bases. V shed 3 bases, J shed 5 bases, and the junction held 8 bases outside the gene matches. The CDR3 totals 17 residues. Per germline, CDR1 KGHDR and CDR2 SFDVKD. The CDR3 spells CATSDTRTSGSWETQYF. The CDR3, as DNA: TGTGCCACCAGTGATACTCGGACTAGCGGGAGCTGGGAGACCCAGTACTTC.

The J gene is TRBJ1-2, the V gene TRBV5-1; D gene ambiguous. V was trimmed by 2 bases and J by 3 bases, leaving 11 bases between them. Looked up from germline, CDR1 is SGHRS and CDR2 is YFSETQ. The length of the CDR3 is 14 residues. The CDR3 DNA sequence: TGCGCCAGCAGCTTAAGACGGGGTGACTATGGCTACACCTTC. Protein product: CASSLRRGDYGYTF.

CDR3 region: CASSLGLGGIYEQYF. As DNA, the CDR3 is TGTGCCAGTAGTTTGGGACTTGGGGGAATCTACGAGCAGTACTTC. The chain uses TRBV19 and TRBJ2-7, with TRBD2 as a possible D gene (6 bases). Trimming removed 5 bases from V and 3 bases from J, with 17 bases in between. The CDR3 sequence is 15 residues long. CDR1 is LNHDA and CDR2 is SQIVND in the germline V gene (reference sequence).

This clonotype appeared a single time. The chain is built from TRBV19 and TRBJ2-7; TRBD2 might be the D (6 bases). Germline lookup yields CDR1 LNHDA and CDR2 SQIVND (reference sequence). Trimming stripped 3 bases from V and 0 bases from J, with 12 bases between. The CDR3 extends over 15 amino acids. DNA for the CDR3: TGTGCCAGTAGTATTGGGCAGGACTACTCCTACGAGCAGTACTTC. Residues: CASSIGQDYSYEQYF.

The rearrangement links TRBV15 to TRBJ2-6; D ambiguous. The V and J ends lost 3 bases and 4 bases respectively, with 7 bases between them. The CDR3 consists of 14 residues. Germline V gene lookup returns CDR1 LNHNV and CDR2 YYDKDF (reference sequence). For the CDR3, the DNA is TGTGCCACCAGCAGGCCCACAGGGGCCAACGTCCTGACTTTC. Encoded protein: CATSRPTGANVLTF.

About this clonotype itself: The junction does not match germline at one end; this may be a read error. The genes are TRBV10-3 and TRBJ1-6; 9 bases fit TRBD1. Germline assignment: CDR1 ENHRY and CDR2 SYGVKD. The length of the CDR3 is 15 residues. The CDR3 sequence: CASSWRTGEFSPLHF. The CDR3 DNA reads TGTGCCAGCAGTTGGCGGACAGGGGAATTCTCACCCCTCCACTTT.

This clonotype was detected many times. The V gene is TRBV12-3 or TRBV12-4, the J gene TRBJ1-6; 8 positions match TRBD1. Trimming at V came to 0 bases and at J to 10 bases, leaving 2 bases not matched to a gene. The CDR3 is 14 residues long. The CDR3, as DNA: TGTGCCAGCAGTTTAGCCAGGGGGCGATCACCCCTCCACTTT. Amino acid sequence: CASSLARGRSPLHF.

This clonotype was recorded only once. DNA for the CDR3: TGTGCCATCAAAAGAGAGGGAGGTGAAGCTTTCTTT. It specifies CAIKREGGEAFF. The chain has TRBV10-3 and TRBJ1-1; D unclear. The CDR3 consists of 12 residues. The germline gives CDR1 ENHRY, CDR2 SYGVKD. Trimming took 7 bases from V and 7 from J, leaving 13 bases between them.

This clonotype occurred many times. In nucleotides, the CDR3 is TGCGCCAGCAGCTTGGCCGGAGGGGGCTACACCTTC. It codes for CASSLAGGGYTF. This chain connects TRBV5-1 to TRBJ1-2; unclear D gene. The CDR3 sequence is 12 residues long. V dropped 0 bases and J dropped 8 bases, with 8 bases sitting between them. Germline CDR1 SGHRS, CDR2 YFSETQ.

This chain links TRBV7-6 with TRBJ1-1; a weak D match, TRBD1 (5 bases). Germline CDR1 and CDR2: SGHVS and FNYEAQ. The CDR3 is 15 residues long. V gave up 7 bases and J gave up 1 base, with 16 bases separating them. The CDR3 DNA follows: TGTGCCAGCACCATCCTACCGGGGCCGAACACTGAAGCTTTCTTT. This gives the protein CASTILPGPNTEAFF.

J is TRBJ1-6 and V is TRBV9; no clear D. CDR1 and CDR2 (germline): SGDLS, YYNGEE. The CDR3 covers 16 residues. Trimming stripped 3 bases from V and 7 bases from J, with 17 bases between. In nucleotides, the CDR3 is TGTGCCAGCAGCGATGAGGAGGGTTCTGGAAATTCACCCCTCCACTTT. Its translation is CASSDEEGSGNSPLHF.

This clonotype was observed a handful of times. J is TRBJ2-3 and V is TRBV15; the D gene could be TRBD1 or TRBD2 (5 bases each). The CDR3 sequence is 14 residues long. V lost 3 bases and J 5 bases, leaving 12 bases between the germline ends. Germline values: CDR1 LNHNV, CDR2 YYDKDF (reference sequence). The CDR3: CATSRGRSEDTQYF. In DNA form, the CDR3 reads TGTGCCACCAGCAGGGGACGGAGTGAAGATACGCAGTATTTT.

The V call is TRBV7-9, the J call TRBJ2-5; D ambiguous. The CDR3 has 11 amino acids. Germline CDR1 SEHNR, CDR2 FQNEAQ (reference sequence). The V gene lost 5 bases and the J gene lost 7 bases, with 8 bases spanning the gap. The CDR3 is CASSRPGTQYF. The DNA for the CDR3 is TGTGCCAGCAGCCGTCCAGGGACCCAGTACTTC.